A single sample is the source of the 9 T cell receptor beta chains below, sequenced in a study of radiotherapy plus CTLA-4 blockade in lung cancer. This table comes from immunoSEQ multiplex PCR, and its TCRdb copy is limited to in-frame clones, with some not included. The sample has tens of thousands of clones, about 80% seen once. Here the sequenced sample was peripheral blood, taken from a patient treated with radiotherapy plus ipilimumab. The receptors were gathered from a human donor with non-small cell lung cancer that progressed on radiotherapy plus ipilimumab.

In DNA form, the CDR3 reads TGTGCCAGCAGCGGGGGACAGTATAATTCACCCCTCCACTTT. Its protein is CASSGGQYNSPLHF. V is TRBV5-6 and J is TRBJ1-6; 7 nucleotides line up with TRBD1. This CDR3 is built from 14 residues. Germline CDR1 SGHDT, CDR2 YYEEEE. V shed 4 bases, J shed 4 bases, and the junction held 2 bases outside the gene matches.

The genes are TRBV7-6 and TRBJ2-7; perhaps TRBD1 as D (5 bases). Germline-derived CDR1 and CDR2 are SGHVS and FNYEAQ. The CDR3 extends over 13 amino acids. Trimming shortened V by 4 bases and J by 5 bases, and 12 bases separated the two germline ends. Here the CDR3 DNA reads TGTGCCAGCAGCTCAACAGGTACGCACGAGCAGTACTTC. It encodes CASSSTGTHEQYF.

The V and J genes are TRBV5-4 and TRBJ1-4; 8 bases are a match to TRBD1. Trimming cost V 3 bases and J 3 bases; bases outside gene matches: 1. Per germline, CDR1 SGHNT and CDR2 YYREEE (reference sequence). The CDR3 runs 14 residues. CDR3 sequence reads: CASSSGQANEKLFF. CDR3 sequence (DNA): TGTGCCAGCAGCTCGGGACAGGCTAATGAAAAACTGTTTTTT.

Comments on this clone: A junction end diverges from the germline sequence, so it may reflect a read error. The chain has TRBV6-1 and TRBJ2-6; D might be TRBD2 (6 bases). The germline CDR1 and CDR2 sequences are MNHNS and SASEGT. This CDR3 contains 15 residues. The CDR3 spells CASSEDYSGANILTF. The CDR3 DNA follows: TGTGCCAGCAGTGAGGACTACTCTGGGGCCAACATCCTGACTTTC.

Worth noting for this clone: The sample has other DNA sequences that encode this CDR3 too. The rearrangement links TRBV6-1 to TRBJ1-2; a weak D match, TRBD1 (5 bases). Looked up from germline, CDR1 is MNHNS and CDR2 is SASEGT. The CDR3 has 14 residues. V lost 5 bases, J lost 8 bases, and 18 bases lay in between. The CDR3 protein is CASSTTGGGRGYTF. CDR3 in DNA: TGTGCCAGCAGTACCACCGGTGGGGGGAGAGGCTACACCTTC.

V and J are TRBV10-3 and TRBJ2-2; 8 bases match TRBD1. With 6 bases clipped from V and 0 bases from J, the junction kept 12 bases outside the gene matches. CDR1 ENHRY and CDR2 SYGVKD come from the germline V gene. The CDR3 consists of 18 residues. For the CDR3, the DNA is TGTGCCATCAGCGGGACAGGCCAACCAGGAGCGAACACCGGGGAGCTGTTTTTT. It codes for CAISGTGQPGANTGELFF.

V is TRBV7-9 and J is TRBJ1-1; TRBD1 is a possible D gene (6 bases). This CDR3 contains 12 residues. V lost 5 bases, J lost 8 bases, and 12 bases lay in between. CDR1 is SEHNR and CDR2 is FQNEAQ in the germline V gene (reference sequence). For the CDR3, the DNA is TGTGCCAGCAGCACTACAGGGAGAGAAGCTTTCTTT. Translating it yields CASSTTGREAFF.

V and J are TRBV7-2 and TRBJ2-1, with 8 bases identical to TRBD2. The CDR3 sequence is 16 residues long. CDR1 and CDR2 (germline): SGHTA, FQGNSA. With 3 bases clipped from V and 1 base from J, the junction kept 5 bases outside the gene matches. CDR3: CASSFPGLVSYNEQFF. As DNA, the CDR3 is TGTGCCAGCAGCTTTCCGGGACTAGTTTCCTACAATGAGCAGTTCTTC. The variable domain in full, with the rest retrieved from reference TRBV7-2 and TRBJ2-1, is GAGVSQSPSNKVTEKGKDVELRCDPISGHTALYWYRQSLGQGLEFLIYFQGNSAPDKSGLPSDRFSAERTGGSVSTLTIQRTQQEDSAVYLCASSFPGLVSYNEQFFGPGTRLTVL.

This chain joins TRBV7-7 and TRBJ2-2; D not certain. The CDR3 covers 14 residues. CDR1 and CDR2 from the germline V gene are SSHAT and FNYEAQ (reference sequence). V shed 3 bases and J shed 7 bases, with 12 bases lying between them. Here the CDR3 DNA reads TGTGCCAGCAGCTTGAAATTAGTAGGCGGGGAGCTGTTTTTT. This codes for CASSLKLVGGELFF.